Listed here are 25 T cell receptor beta chains from one sample, sequenced in a study of blood T cell repertoires in COVID-19. The protocol was immunoSEQ multiplex PCR, while the TCRdb copy is restricted to in-frame clones and leaves out a portion. The sample carries tens of thousands of clones, about 83% recorded once. Sequenced material: peripheral blood. The receptors were sampled from a man in his sixties with active COVID-19.

The J gene is TRBJ1-1, the V gene TRBV11-2, with 8 bases lining up with TRBD1. Germline V gene sequence: CDR1 SGHAT, CDR2 FQNNGV. The trim removed 5 bases at V and 3 bases at J, leaving 5 bases unmatched. The CDR3 is 14 amino acids. The CDR3 sequence: CASSEQGGDTEAFF. DNA for the CDR3: TGTGCCAGCAGCGAACAGGGGGGAGACACTGAAGCTTTCTTT.

The J gene is TRBJ1-1, the V gene TRBV7-9; D remains unclear. The CDR3 covers 15 residues. CDR1 is SEHNR and CDR2 is FQNEAQ in the germline V gene (reference sequence). Trimming cost V 4 bases and J 3 bases, with 15 bases left between them. CDR3 sequence reads: CASSSHTLRDTEAFF. Written as DNA, the CDR3 is TGTGCCAGCAGCTCACATACCCTCCGGGACACTGAAGCTTTCTTT.

V and J are TRBV19 and TRBJ1-2; D call uncertain. Per the germline V gene, CDR1 is LNHDA and CDR2 is SQIVND (reference sequence). The CDR3 covers 14 residues. V lost 6 bases and J lost 5, with 16 bases in between. CDR3 sequence reads: CASSDSPGSYGYTF. In DNA form, the CDR3 reads TGTGCCAGTAGCGACTCTCCCGGGTCTTATGGCTACACCTTC.

The chain joins TRBV2 to TRBJ2-7; D perhaps matches TRBD1 (5 bases). This CDR3 is 16 amino acids long. V lost 3 bases and J 1 base, leaving 16 bases between the germline ends. Germline CDR1 is SNHLY and CDR2 is FYNNEI. This CDR3 is CASSDVAGYLSYEQYF. Written as DNA, the CDR3 is TGTGCCAGCAGTGATGTTGCAGGGTATTTGTCCTACGAGCAGTACTTC.

The chain joins TRBV9 to TRBJ2-7, with 7 nucleotides matching TRBD2. The J segment lost 4 bases and the V segment lost 0 bases, leaving 4 bases of the junction unmatched. This CDR3 is built from 14 residues. The germline gives CDR1 SGDLS, CDR2 YYNGEE. CDR3: CASSVGLASYEQYF. Written as DNA, the CDR3 is TGTGCCAGCAGCGTAGGACTAGCATCTTACGAGCAGTACTTC.

This rearrangement joins TRBV16 to TRBJ2-3; possibly TRBD1 for D (6 bases). The V gene's germline CDR1 is KGHSY and CDR2 FQNENV. This CDR3 has 14 amino acids. Trimming pared 4 bases from V and 1 base from J, leaving 9 bases between. The CDR3 DNA follows: TGTGCCAGCAGCCGATCAGGGGGCACAGATACGCAGTATTTT. This gives the protein CASSRSGGTDTQYF.

The rearrangement links TRBV27 to TRBJ2-7, with no clear D. V was trimmed by 8 bases and J by 3 bases, leaving 17 bases between them. The CDR3 spans 14 residues. Germline CDR1 MNHEY, CDR2 SMNVEV (reference sequence). This CDR3 reads CASARWRYSYEQYF. For the CDR3, the DNA is TGTGCCAGCGCGCGCTGGCGGTATAGCTACGAGCAGTACTTC.

The V call is TRBV12-3 or TRBV12-4, the J call TRBJ1-5; no reliable D call. The CDR3 is 9 amino acids. With 8 bases removed from V and 10 bases from J, the gap between germline ends came to 6 bases. The CDR3 DNA reads TGTGCCAGCGGCCGCCCCCAGCATTTT. Protein: CASGRPQHF.

The chain has TRBV7-6 and TRBJ2-7; the match to TRBD1 covers 8 bases. From germline, CDR1 is SGHVS and CDR2 FNYEAQ. This CDR3 is 14 amino acids long. V gave up 4 bases and J gave up 7 bases; unmatched junction bases: 9. For the CDR3, the DNA is TGTGCCAGCAGCTCAGCGACAGGGGACTTGGAGCAGTACTTC. Its protein product is CASSSATGDLEQYF.

The J gene is TRBJ2-6, the V gene TRBV20-1; 8 bases fit TRBD2. CDR3 length: 16 residues. In germline, CDR1 is DFQATT, CDR2 SNEGSKA (reference sequence). J lost 3 bases, V lost 3 bases, and 7 bases had no gene match. As DNA, the CDR3 is TGCAGTGCTAGTCCCACGGGAGGGGTTGGGGCCAACGTCCTGACTTTC. It translates to CSASPTGGVGANVLTF.

This clone appeared once. The V call is TRBV10-3, the J call TRBJ2-6; a possible D gene is TRBD1 (6 bases). V gave up 6 bases and J gave up 3 bases, with 12 bases separating them. The CDR3 spans 15 residues. Germline V gene sequence: CDR1 ENHRY, CDR2 SYGVKD. CDR3 loop: CAIRRDISGANVLTF. CDR3 nucleotides: TGTGCCATCAGAAGGGACATTAGTGGGGCCAACGTCCTGACTTTC.

The chain links TRBV2 to TRBJ2-7; 7 bases are shared with TRBD1. The CDR3 contains 14 residues. CDR1 is SNHLY and CDR2 is FYNNEI in the germline V gene. With 7 bases clipped from V and 4 bases from J, the junction kept 10 bases outside the gene matches. CDR3 coding DNA: TGTGCCAGCAATTTACAGGGGACCGAATACGAGCAGTACTTC. This encodes CASNLQGTEYEQYF.

The chain recombines TRBV5-1 with TRBJ1-5, with D possibly TRBD1 on 5 matching bases. Trimming took off 4 bases at V and 5 bases at J, with 16 bases between the two ends. CDR1 SGHRS and CDR2 YFSETQ come from the germline V gene. The CDR3 sequence is 15 residues long. The CDR3 is CASSGGLGGDQPQHF. The CDR3 bases are TGCGCCAGCAGCGGGGGTCTAGGAGGGGATCAGCCCCAGCATTTT.

The V gene is TRBV6-5, the J gene TRBJ1-6; 7 positions match TRBD1. The CDR3 extends over 13 amino acids. Trimming cost V 8 bases and J 9 bases; bases outside gene matches: 7. The germline gives CDR1 MNHEY, CDR2 SVGAGI. The CDR3 here is CASQGQMGSPLHF. CDR3 bases: TGTGCCAGCCAGGGACAGATGGGTTCACCCCTCCACTTT.

The chain has TRBV30 and TRBJ1-6; D gene unclear. The CDR3 totals 13 residues. Trimming shortened V by 4 bases and J by 3 bases, and 7 bases separated the two germline ends. CDR1 is GTSNPN and CDR2 is SVGIG in the germline V gene (reference sequence). The CDR3 bases are TGTGCCTGGACAGGCCTCTATAATTCACCCCTCCACTTT. The encoded protein is CAWTGLYNSPLHF.

Here the CDR3 DNA reads TGTGCCAGCAGTTACCCCTCAGGGGGTGGTGGCTATGGCTACACCTTC. It yields the protein CASSYPSGGGGYGYTF. This sequence joins TRBV6-5 and TRBJ1-2; TRBD1 matches at 7 bases. Germline assignment: CDR1 MNHEY and CDR2 SVGAGI. The V and J ends lost 2 bases and 4 bases, in that order; junction bases with no gene match: 10. This CDR3 has 16 amino acids.

This chain links TRBV5-6 with TRBJ2-7, with D possibly matching TRBD2 (6 bases). The CDR3 has 16 residues. Per the germline V gene, CDR1 is SGHDT and CDR2 is YYEEEE. Trimming left V 4 bases short and J 0 bases short, with 17 bases between. The CDR3 region has the DNA TGTGCCAGCAGCCCCGGGGCGGGACTGCACTCCTACGAGCAGTACTTC. Translation: CASSPGAGLHSYEQYF.

This chain joins TRBV28 and TRBJ1-2; weak D call: TRBD1 (6 bases). The CDR3 is 14 residues long. Trimming left V 5 bases short and J 7 bases short, with 17 bases between. Germline V gene sequence: CDR1 MDHEN, CDR2 SYDVKM. CDR3 residues: CASSPLQGIGGYTF. The DNA of the CDR3 is TGTGCCAGCAGTCCACTACAGGGAATCGGTGGCTACACCTTC.

There are a few counts of this clone. The V and J genes are TRBV6-6 and TRBJ1-6; D is perhaps TRBD1 (5 bases). CDR1 MNHNY and CDR2 SVGAGI come from the germline V gene (reference sequence). V lost 6 bases, J lost 7 bases, and 10 bases lay in between. The CDR3 length is 13 residues. In DNA form, the CDR3 reads TGTGCCAGCAGCGGGGGAGGGAATTCACCCCTCCACTTT. Amino acids: CASSGGGNSPLHF.

This chain links TRBV3-1 (or the pseudogene TRBV3-2) with TRBJ1-5; D is perhaps TRBD1 (6 bases). Looked up from germline, CDR1 is LGHDT and CDR2 is YNNKEL (reference sequence). The V gene lost 0 bases and the J gene lost 6 bases, with 9 bases spanning the gap. This CDR3 region has 14 residues. CDR3 coding DNA: TGTGCCAGCAGCCAAGAACAGGGCGCTCAGCCCCAGCATTTT. As protein: CASSQEQGAQPQHF.

The chain employs TRBV10-3 and TRBJ1-3; 8 nucleotides agree with TRBD1. This CDR3 is 13 amino acids long. The germline CDR1 and CDR2 sequences are ENHRY and SYGVKD. Losses at the gene ends were 11 bases for V and 1 base for J; bases not matched to a gene: 4. CDR3 residues: CASQGGSGNTIYF. CDR3 nucleotide sequence: TGTGCCTCACAGGGGGGATCTGGAAACACCATATATTTT.

The chain uses TRBV7-9 and TRBJ1-1; D might be TRBD1 (6 bases). This CDR3 has 14 residues. V lost 7 bases and J lost 0, with 12 bases in between. CDR1 and CDR2 (germline): SEHNR, FQNEAQ (reference sequence). As DNA, the CDR3 is TGTGCCAGCACCGTAACAGGGATGAACACTGAAGCTTTCTTT. It encodes CASTVTGMNTEAFF.

The chain carries TRBV5-1 and TRBJ2-1, with 7 bases lining up with TRBD2. V lost 7 bases, J lost 6 bases, and 13 bases stayed unmatched. CDR1 and CDR2 from the germline V gene are SGHRS and YFSETQ. This CDR3 region has 15 residues. The CDR3 DNA reads as TGCGCCAGCCAGTCCGGCGGGAGAGAAATCAATGAGCAGTTCTTC. It translates to CASQSGGREINEQFF.

V usage is TRBV6-1 and J usage is TRBJ1-6, with D tentatively TRBD1 (5 bases). V gave up 3 bases and J gave up 5 bases, with 11 bases separating them. CDR1 MNHNS and CDR2 SASEGT come from the germline V gene. The CDR3 is made up of 15 amino acids. The DNA of the CDR3 is TGTGCCAGCAGTGAGTTGGGACTCCATAATTCACCCCTCCACTTT. Its translation: CASSELGLHNSPLHF.

This chain links TRBV6-5 with TRBJ2-1; 12 bases agree with TRBD2. The CDR3 spans 13 residues. Germline V gene data show CDR1 as MNHEY and CDR2 as SVGAGI. J gave up 13 bases and V 6 bases, and 7 bases lay outside the gene matches. This CDR3 reads CASSRLAGVFQFF. Written as DNA, the CDR3 is TGTGCCAGCAGCAGACTAGCGGGGGTTTTTCAGTTCTTC.